The subject of this entry is one TCR beta chain. Its target is unknown. The entry originates in a study of CXCR3-negative and CXCR3-positive naive CD8 T cells. UMI-labeled 5' RACE TRB cDNA libraries were prepared from the cells. TCRdb processed the 5' RACE reads again and assigns one entry to each CDR3 protein, with no DNA. Across tens of thousands of distinct CDR3 sequences, the top ten clones capture 23% of the sample. Overall study results and limits: For the naive subsets, surface CD5 was similar, and TCR strength was inferred from TRB CDR3 properties.

The CDR3 consists of 15 residues. The receptor was isolated from a human donor in good health. Some clones in this sample may be carry-over from other donors' samples. The chain carries TRBV12-3 or TRBV12-4 and TRBJ2-5; TCRdb's D call of TRBD1 is untestable without DNA. The source material was memory CD8+ T cells from blood. CDR3: CASIKRMAGEETQYF.